This T cell receptor beta chain was retrieved from a study of vaccination effects on CD4 cells after COVID-19. CD4+ T cells specific for antigen were expanded with viral peptide pools by the ViraFEST assay before sequencing. CD4+ T cell isolation took place after less than 13 days of culture. Between March and December 2020, the person had a SARS-CoV-2 infection that PCR confirmed. Either the mRNA-1273 or the BNT162b2 vaccine was given to participants as two doses. Assay: immunoSEQ multiplex PCR; the TCRdb copy retains only in-frame clones and omits some. The sample yields roughly 15,000 clones, about 78% seen once. This CDR3 is 14 amino acids long. Germline values: CDR1 LGHNA, CDR2 YSLEER. The ends lost 4 bases at V and 4 bases at J; junction bases unmatched: 4. Comment on this clone: Its antigen remains unidentified.

This receptor was identified in a human donor who had a prior SARS-CoV-2 infection. The sequenced sample was CD4+ T cells from PBMCs cultured with SARS-CoV-2 spike peptides, obtained after COVID-19 vaccination. This sequence joins TRBV4-3 and TRBJ1-1; 9 nucleotides agree with TRBD1. The CDR3 sequence is CASSRTGDGTEAFF. CDR3 in DNA: TGCGCCAGCAGCCGGACAGGGGATGGCACTGAAGCTTTCTTT.